The 15 T cell receptor beta chains below were found in one sample sequenced in a study of T-cell reconstitution after alpha-beta-depleted transplantation in children. Unique molecular identifiers were incorporated into the prepared TCRbeta library. TCRdb itself ran the PCR reads through MiXCR, one entry per CDR3 protein. The sample shows 500,000 to 750,000 distinct CDR3 sequences, 10% to 15% of them seen only once. The sample in question was PBMCs, mostly from graft donor cells, obtained 360 days after TCRalphabeta/CD19-depleted stem cell transplant. The receptors here all came from a male patient aged 10 to 17 who had a stem cell transplant for acute myeloid leukemia, so the T cells may come from the graft donor.

Only a few counts were recorded for this clonotype. In DNA, the CDR3 is TGTGCCAGCAGCGAGGGAAGGGAGGGCCACGCTACGTACTTC. Translation gives CASSEGREGHATYF. V and J are TRBV11-2 and TRBJ2-7, with TRBD2 matching 7 bases. The CDR3 spans 14 residues. J was trimmed by 12 bases and V by 5 bases; bases with no gene match: 16. Germline lookup yields CDR1 SGHAT and CDR2 FQNNGV.

This clonotype was observed many times. This chain connects TRBV29-1 to TRBJ2-3; 11 positions agree with TRBD1. The CDR3 covers 13 residues. The V and J ends lost 6 bases and 4 bases, in that order; junction bases with no gene match: 3. The germline V gene encodes CDR1 SQVTM and CDR2 ANQGSEA. CDR3 bases: TGCAGCGTGGGACAGGGGGTAGCAGATACGCAGTATTTT. Translating gives CSVGQGVADTQYF.

Only a few counts were recorded for this clonotype. V usage is TRBV24-1 and J usage is TRBJ2-1, with D possibly TRBD1 on 5 matching bases. Germline CDR1 reads KGHDR; CDR2 reads SFDVKD. CDR3 length: 16 residues. The V and J ends lost 2 bases and 0 bases respectively, with 10 bases between them. The CDR3 is CATSDSFDSSYNEQFF. The CDR3, as DNA: TGTGCCACCAGTGATTCCTTCGACAGCTCCTACAATGAGCAGTTCTTC.

This clonotype appeared many times. V and J are TRBV20-1 and TRBJ2-7; D is uncertain. The length of the CDR3 is 10 residues. V dropped 4 bases and J dropped 2 bases, with 3 bases sitting between them. Germline CDR1 DFQATT, CDR2 SNEGSKA (reference sequence). CDR3 in DNA: TGCAGTGCTATCCCCTACGAGCAGTACTTC. This encodes CSAIPYEQYF.

This clonotype was detected only a few times. The V call is TRBV20-1, the J call TRBJ2-1, with 9 bases that match TRBD2. Germline-derived CDR1 and CDR2 are DFQATT and SNEGSKA (reference sequence). The CDR3 covers 14 residues. V lost 2 bases to trimming and J lost 9 bases; unmatched junction nucleotides: 8. The CDR3: CSARLAGNSGEQFF. In DNA form, the CDR3 reads TGCAGTGCTAGACTAGCGGGAAATTCCGGTGAGCAGTTCTTC.

This chain uses TRBV14 with TRBJ2-7, with D perhaps TRBD1 (6 bases). Trimming cost V 4 bases and J 1 base, with 14 bases left between them. Germline assignment: CDR1 SGHDN and CDR2 FVKESK. The CDR3 loop spans 15 amino acids. DNA of the CDR3: TGTGCCAGCAGCCGAGCCGGGACACCTTCCTACGAGCAGTACTTC. This translates into CASSRAGTPSYEQYF.

The chain is built from TRBV6-2 or TRBV6-3 and TRBJ2-7, with D unclear. The CDR3 runs 11 residues. Germline V lookup: CDR1 MNHEY, CDR2 SVGEGT. Trimming removed 7 bases from V and 5 bases from J, with 9 bases in between. The CDR3 protein is CASTNTDEQYF. As DNA, the CDR3 is TGTGCCAGCACAAATACCGACGAGCAGTACTTC.

This clonotype was seen many times. CDR3 coding DNA: TGCAGTGCCGGAGGACAGGCGGGGATCTACGAGCAGTACTTC. Residues: CSAGGQAGIYEQYF. The gene calls are TRBV20-1 and TRBJ2-7; tentatively, D is TRBD1 (7 bases). Germline CDR1 and CDR2: DFQATT and SNEGSKA (reference sequence). V was clipped by 6 bases and J by 3 bases, with 18 bases between them. The CDR3 has 14 residues.

This clonotype was detected ten times or more. The chain joins TRBV7-2 to TRBJ2-7; D possibly corresponds to TRBD1 (7 bases). V was shortened by 5 bases and J by 0 bases, with 11 bases between the two germline ends. The CDR3 runs 14 residues. CDR1 and CDR2 from the germline V gene are SGHTA and FQGNSA. The CDR3 region is CASSPQGGSYEQYF. CDR3 nucleotide sequence: TGTGCCAGCAGCCCCCAGGGGGGCTCCTACGAGCAGTACTTC.

This clonotype was observed many times. The gene calls are TRBV14 and TRBJ2-7, with D uncertain. V gave up 1 base and J gave up 9 bases, with 19 bases separating them. CDR3 size: 15 residues. Germline loops: CDR1 SGHDN, CDR2 FVKESK. The CDR3 is CASSQGVVPHSVQYF. The CDR3 coding sequence is TGTGCCAGCAGCCAAGGGGTAGTGCCCCATTCCGTGCAGTACTTC.

This chain uses TRBV20-1 with TRBJ1-5, with 7 nucleotides matching TRBD1. The junction had 2 bases not matched to a gene; V was cut back by 2 bases and J by 1 base. There are 14 residues in the CDR3. Germline V gene data show CDR1 as DFQATT and CDR2 as SNEGSKA (reference sequence). CDR3 in DNA: TGCAGTGCTAGAAAGGGGGCGAGCAATCAGCCCCAGCATTTT. Encoded protein: CSARKGASNQPQHF.

This clonotype was detected many times. The CDR3 reads CASSLIDYEQYF. The CDR3, as DNA: TGTGCCAGCAGTTTAATCGACTACGAGCAGTACTTC. This chain links TRBV12-3 or TRBV12-4 with TRBJ2-7; D uncertain. The CDR3 loop spans 12 amino acids. V lost 2 bases, J lost 3 bases, and 5 bases lay in between.

In its sample, this clonotype was seen a few times. The rearrangement uses TRBV20-1 and TRBJ2-5; D is uncertain. Germline CDR1 and CDR2: DFQATT and SNEGSKA (reference sequence). The CDR3 length is 15 residues. V lost 4 bases, J lost 2 bases, and 17 bases lay in between. The CDR3 here is CSATLPSGVQETQYF. The CDR3 nucleotides read TGCAGTGCTACCCTACCGAGTGGGGTTCAAGAGACCCAGTACTTC.

Only a few counts were recorded for this clonotype. This chain joins TRBV27 and TRBJ2-1; 9 positions match TRBD2. The CDR3 has 16 amino acids. Germline CDR1 and CDR2: MNHEY and SMNVEV (reference sequence). The V and J ends lost 4 bases and 3 bases, in that order; junction bases with no gene match: 7. The CDR3 sequence: CASSSVASGNYNEQFF. CDR3 DNA sequence: TGTGCCAGCAGTTCGGTAGCTAGCGGGAACTACAATGAGCAGTTCTTC.

This clonotype was observed at least ten times. This chain links TRBV27 with TRBJ2-7, with D maybe TRBD2 (5 bases). The germline V and J ends were trimmed by 4 bases and 4 bases, with 17 bases remaining between them. Germline V gene data show CDR1 as MNHEY and CDR2 as SMNVEV (reference sequence). CDR3 length equals 15 residues. CDR3 nucleotides: TGTGCCAGCAGTTGGGCCGACCCGCGGGTGTACGAGCAGTACTTC. This codes for CASSWADPRVYEQYF.